This entry lists 22 T cell receptor beta chains sequenced from one sample in a study of T-cell reconstitution after alpha-beta-depleted transplantation in children. Unique molecular identifiers tagged the TCRbeta library. TCRdb reprocessed the PCR reads with MiXCR, giving one entry per CDR3 protein. Among about 470,000 distinct CDR3 sequences, roughly 44% were seen once, and the ten largest hold approximately 30%. The sample in question was PBMCs, obtained before TCRalphabeta/CD19-depleted stem cell transplant. Receptor source: a girl aged 2-15 years with aplastic anemia, due to receive a stem cell transplant.

The V call is TRBV20-1, the J call TRBJ2-3; weak D call: TRBD2 (6 bases). Germline V gene sequence: CDR1 DFQATT, CDR2 SNEGSKA (reference sequence). This CDR3 is 15 amino acids long. Trimming took 5 bases from V and 5 from J, leaving 20 bases between them. CDR3 coding DNA: TGCAGTGCTCGCCAGCCACGCTCGGGGGAAGATACGCAGTATTTT. This encodes CSARQPRSGEDTQYF.

The V call is TRBV20-1, the J call TRBJ2-5, with TRBD2 identical over 8 bases. The germline V gene has CDR1 DFQATT and CDR2 SNEGSKA (reference sequence). Unmatched junction bases numbered 5, after V lost 6 bases and J lost 5 bases. CDR3 size: 12 residues. DNA for the CDR3: TGCAGTGCCGATAGCGGGACGGAGACCCAGTACTTC. Amino acids: CSADSGTETQYF.

V usage is TRBV20-1 and J usage is TRBJ1-2; D is unresolved. V gave up 0 bases and J gave up 3 bases, with 17 bases separating them. Germline lookup yields CDR1 DFQATT and CDR2 SNEGSKA (reference sequence). This CDR3 is built from 16 residues. The CDR3 here is CSARDPYLSGDYGYTF. The CDR3 DNA is TGCAGTGCTAGAGATCCCTATTTGTCCGGGGACTATGGCTACACCTTC.

This chain connects TRBV18 to TRBJ1-2; D ambiguous. Trimming cost V 6 bases and J 3 bases, with 14 bases left between them. This CDR3 spans 14 amino acids. CDR1 and CDR2 (germline): KGHSH, LQKENI. CDR3 residues: CASSSLRADYGYTF. In nucleotides, the CDR3 is TGTGCCAGCTCCTCTCTCCGGGCCGACTATGGCTACACCTTC.

In its sample, this clonotype was seen many times. V usage is TRBV4-1 and J usage is TRBJ2-7; 8 positions agree with TRBD2. J was trimmed by 5 bases and V by 4 bases; bases with no gene match: 10. Germline CDR1 and CDR2: MGHRA and YSYEKL. This CDR3 is built from 15 residues. The CDR3 loop reads CASSLSGGVINEQYF. In nucleotides, the CDR3 is TGCGCCAGCAGCCTTTCGGGGGGGGTAATCAACGAGCAGTACTTC.

The rearrangement uses TRBV6-5 and TRBJ2-7; TRBD2 matches 7 bases. The CDR3 consists of 15 residues. Germline lookup yields CDR1 MNHEY and CDR2 SVGAGI. The V gene end was trimmed by 4 bases and the J gene end by 1 base; junction bases not matched to a gene: 7. The CDR3 DNA is TGTGCCAGCAGTTCCCCCGGGCGGGGGTCCTACGAGCAGTACTTC. Residues: CASSSPGRGSYEQYF.

In its sample, this clonotype was seen a few times. At one boundary the junction diverges from the germline segment, which might be a read error. The chain combines TRBV5-1 with TRBJ1-1; TRBD1 matches 11 bases. This CDR3 is 16 amino acids long. Germline lookup yields CDR1 SGHRS and CDR2 YFSETQ. CDR3 in amino acids: CASSLNGQGANTEASF. The CDR3 DNA reads TGCGCCAGCAGCCTAAATGGACAGGGGGCCAACACTGAAGCTTCCTTT.

This clonotype was detected many times. This chain joins TRBV29-1 and TRBJ2-3, with unresolved D. Trimming took off 3 bases at V and 2 bases at J, with 9 bases between the two ends. Germline loops: CDR1 SQVTM, CDR2 ANQGSEA. The CDR3 totals 13 residues. The CDR3 here is CSVEGGATDTQYF. CDR3 nucleotides: TGCAGCGTTGAGGGCGGAGCCACAGATACGCAGTATTTT.

V gene TRBV29-1 combines with J gene TRBJ2-7, with D tentatively TRBD1 (6 bases). The CDR3 is 14 residues long. Trimming stripped 7 bases from V and 1 base from J, with 17 bases between. Per germline, CDR1 SQVTM and CDR2 ANQGSEA. CDR3 nucleotide sequence: TGCAGCGCGAGGGCCCCCACAGGGTCCTACGAGCAGTACTTC. Translating it yields CSARAPTGSYEQYF.

The chain couples TRBV5-6 to TRBJ2-3; the match to TRBD2 covers 9 bases. The CDR3 totals 15 residues. The V segment lost 4 bases and the J segment 8 bases; nucleotides outside the gene matches: 11. CDR1 and CDR2 from the germline V gene are SGHDT and YYEEEE. CDR3 coding DNA: TGTGCCAGCAGCCAGTACTTAGCGGGAGCTGCTACGCAGTATTTT. It translates to CASSQYLAGAATQYF.

This chain joins TRBV29-1 and TRBJ2-1, with TRBD2 identical over 12 bases. The CDR3 totals 17 residues. CDR1 is SQVTM and CDR2 is ANQGSEA in the germline V gene. CDR3 region: CFLGGKLAGGPYNEQFF. CDR3 DNA sequence: TGCTTTCTCGGTGGGAAACTAGCGGGAGGACCCTACAATGAGCAGTTCTTC.

This rearrangement joins TRBV5-5 to TRBJ1-5; the D is unclear. Looked up from germline, CDR1 is SGHKS and CDR2 is YYEKEE (reference sequence). Deletions cut 1 base from V and 0 bases from J, with 11 bases between. This CDR3 comprises 16 residues. The CDR3 protein is CASSLNGGNSNQPQHF. The DNA of the CDR3 is TGTGCCAGCAGCTTGAACGGCGGAAATAGCAATCAGCCCCAGCATTTT.

CDR3: CASSPRTSQTQYF. The CDR3 coding sequence is TGTGCCAGCAGCCCCCGGACTAGCCAAACCCAGTACTTC. The chain links TRBV12-3 or TRBV12-4 to TRBJ2-5; 8 positions agree with TRBD2. The CDR3 has 13 amino acids. The junction had 8 bases not matched to a gene; V was cut back by 6 bases and J by 8 bases.

This clonotype was counted between two and nine times. V is TRBV6-5 and J is TRBJ2-5; perhaps TRBD2 as D (5 bases). Germline V gene sequence: CDR1 MNHEY, CDR2 SVGAGI. V lost 2 bases to trimming and J lost 1 base, with 8 bases between them. The CDR3 contains 14 residues. CDR3: CASSYGLAQETQYF. As DNA, the CDR3 is TGTGCCAGCAGTTACGGGCTAGCCCAAGAGACCCAGTACTTC.

This sequence joins TRBV10-3 and TRBJ2-3; 7 nucleotides agree with TRBD2. Germline assignment: CDR1 ENHRY and CDR2 SYGVKD. The CDR3 consists of 14 residues. V dropped 5 bases and J dropped 2; count of bases not matched to a gene: 4. The CDR3 sequence is CAISKGGFTDTQYF. In nucleotides, the CDR3 is TGTGCCATCAGTAAGGGAGGGTTCACAGATACGCAGTATTTT.

This clonotype occurred many times. V is TRBV15 and J is TRBJ2-6; D ambiguous. This CDR3 comprises 15 residues. CDR1 is LNHNV, CDR2 YYDKDF, per germline (reference sequence). Between the trimmed V and J ends, which lost 0 bases and 4 bases, there was a span of 7 bases. The CDR3 DNA sequence: TGTGCCACCAGCAGAGACTTACCGGGGGCCAACGTCCTGACTTTC. It codes for CATSRDLPGANVLTF.

This clonotype was recorded many times. J is TRBJ2-1 and V is TRBV6-1, with unresolved D. This CDR3 contains 16 residues. Germline V lookup: CDR1 MNHNS, CDR2 SASEGT. The V end lost 1 base, the J end lost 4 bases, and 14 bases lay between the germline ends. Here the CDR3 DNA reads TGTGCCAGCAGTGAAGGGGGTTCCCCTTTGTACAATGAGCAGTTCTTC. This encodes CASSEGGSPLYNEQFF.

The chain joins TRBV15 to TRBJ2-5; TRBD1 aligns across 7 bases. CDR3 size: 19 residues. Trimming took 3 bases from V and 5 from J; bases not matched to a gene: 21. The V gene's germline CDR1 is LNHNV and CDR2 YYDKDF (reference sequence). CDR3 sequence: CATSSGKKTGTVYSETQYF. CDR3 nucleotides: TGTGCCACCAGCAGTGGAAAAAAAACAGGGACAGTTTATTCGGAGACCCAGTACTTC.

The V gene is TRBV20-1, the J gene TRBJ1-2, with D perhaps matching TRBD1 (5 bases). The CDR3 covers 15 residues. V shed 0 bases and J shed 6 bases, with 17 bases lying between them. Germline V gives CDR1 DFQATT, CDR2 SNEGSKA (reference sequence). DNA of the CDR3: TGCAGTGCTAGAGATCAGGGCAGACAATGGGATGGCTACACCTTC. Amino acids: CSARDQGRQWDGYTF.

With regard to this clonotype: At one of its ends the junction is not consistent with the germline gene, which may arise from a read error. The chain has TRBV27 and TRBJ2-5, with TRBD2 matching over 8 bases. The CDR3 consists of 16 residues. Per the germline V gene, CDR1 is MNHEY and CDR2 is SMNVEV (reference sequence). The CDR3 reads CASSPLFSGNRETHYF. As DNA, the CDR3 is TGTGCCAGCAGCCCCCTTTTTAGCGGGAATCGGGAGACCCATTACTTC.

There are a few counts of this clonotype. The DNA for the CDR3 is TGTGCCAGCAGCCAAGATCTAGGAGGGGCAGGCGAGCAGTACTTC. Its protein product is CASSQDLGGAGEQYF. The chain couples TRBV4-2 to TRBJ2-7; the D gene is possibly TRBD2 (6 bases). Germline-derived CDR1 and CDR2 are LGHNA and YNFKEQ. This CDR3 is 15 amino acids long. The V end lost 0 bases, the J end lost 6 bases, and 15 bases lay between the germline ends.

The genes are TRBV7-2 and TRBJ2-1, with TRBD2 as a possible D gene (7 bases). The ends were cut back, 3 bases at V and 4 bases at J, with 16 bases in the middle. This CDR3 is 16 amino acids long. CDR1 SGHTA and CDR2 FQGNSA come from the germline V gene. The DNA for the CDR3 is TGTGCCAGCAGCTTGATGGGAGGGGGGGCTTACAATGAGCAGTTCTTC. Translated: CASSLMGGGAYNEQFF.